This T cell receptor beta chain comes out of a study of cytomegalovirus exposure and HLA in healthy donors. Whole-study results and caveats: Accounts indicate the classifier identified cytomegalovirus status with strong specificity and sensitivity. The productive fraction for most TCR beta V segments was about 87% or about 30% in an earlier analysis.

Concerning this clone: The antigen is unknown.

Looked up from germline, CDR1 is SQVTM and CDR2 is ANQGSEA. CDR3 size: 12 residues. V shed 2 bases and J shed 9 bases, with 11 bases lying between them. The PCR employed 60 Vbeta primers together with 13 Jbeta primers. Data came from immunoSEQ multiplex PCR; TCRdb stores just in-frame clones and leaves some out. The sample records 150,000 to 200,000 clones, roughly 75% being singletons. The sample was PBMCs. This sequence joins TRBV29-1 and TRBJ2-1; TRBD2 is a possible D gene (7 bases). The sequence derives from a middle-aged man in good health and CMV-seronegative. The CDR3 DNA sequence: TGCAGCGTTGAAAGGGGGAGGGGTGAGCAGTTCTTC. This gives the protein CSVERGRGEQFF.